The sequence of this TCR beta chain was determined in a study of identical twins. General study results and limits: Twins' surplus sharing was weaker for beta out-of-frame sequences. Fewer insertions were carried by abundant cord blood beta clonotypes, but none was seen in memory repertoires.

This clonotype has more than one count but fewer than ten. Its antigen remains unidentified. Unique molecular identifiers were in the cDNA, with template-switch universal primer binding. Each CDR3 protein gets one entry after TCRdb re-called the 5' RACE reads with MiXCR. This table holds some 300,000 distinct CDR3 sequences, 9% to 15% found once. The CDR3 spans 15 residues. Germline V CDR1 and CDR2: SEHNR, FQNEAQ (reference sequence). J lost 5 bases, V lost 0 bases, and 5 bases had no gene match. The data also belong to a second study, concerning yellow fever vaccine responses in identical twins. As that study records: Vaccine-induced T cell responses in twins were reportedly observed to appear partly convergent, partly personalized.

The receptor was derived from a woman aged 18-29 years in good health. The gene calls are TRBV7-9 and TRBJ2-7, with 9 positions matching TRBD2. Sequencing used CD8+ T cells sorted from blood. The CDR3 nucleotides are TGTGCCAGCAGCTTAGCTAGCGGGAGACTCGACGAGCAGTACTTC. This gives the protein CASSLASGRLDEQYF.